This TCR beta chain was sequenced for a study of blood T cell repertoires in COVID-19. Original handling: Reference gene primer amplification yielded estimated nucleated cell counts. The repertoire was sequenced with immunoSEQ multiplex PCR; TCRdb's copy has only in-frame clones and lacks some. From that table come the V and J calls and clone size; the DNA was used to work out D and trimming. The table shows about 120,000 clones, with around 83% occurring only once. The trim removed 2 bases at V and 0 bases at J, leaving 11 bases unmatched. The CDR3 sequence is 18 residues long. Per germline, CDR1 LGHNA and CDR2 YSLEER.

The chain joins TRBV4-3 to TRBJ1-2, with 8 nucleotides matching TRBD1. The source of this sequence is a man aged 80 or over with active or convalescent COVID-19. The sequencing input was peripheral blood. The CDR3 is CASSQLYGQGVANYGYTF. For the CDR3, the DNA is TGCGCCAGCAGCCAATTATACGGACAGGGTGTAGCTAACTATGGCTACACCTTC.